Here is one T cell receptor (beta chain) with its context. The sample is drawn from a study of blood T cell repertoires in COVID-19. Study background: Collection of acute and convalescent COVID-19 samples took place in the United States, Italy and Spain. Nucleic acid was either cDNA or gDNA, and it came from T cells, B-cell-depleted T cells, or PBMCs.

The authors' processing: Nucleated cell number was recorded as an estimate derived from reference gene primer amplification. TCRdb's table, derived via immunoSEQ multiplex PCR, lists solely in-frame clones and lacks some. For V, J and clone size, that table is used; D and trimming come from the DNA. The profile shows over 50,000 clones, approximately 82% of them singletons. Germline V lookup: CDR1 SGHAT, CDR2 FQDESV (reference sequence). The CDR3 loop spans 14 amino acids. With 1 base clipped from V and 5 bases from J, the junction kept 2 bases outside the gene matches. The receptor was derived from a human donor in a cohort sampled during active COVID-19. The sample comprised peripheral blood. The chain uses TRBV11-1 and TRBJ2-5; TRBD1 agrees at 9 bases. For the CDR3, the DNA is TGTGCCAGCAGCTTAGTAGGGACAGGGGAGACCCAGTACTTC. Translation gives CASSLVGTGETQYF.